A selection of T cell receptor beta chains follows, all from one sample in a study of T cell responses to AZD1222 COVID-19 vaccine. Some clones are missing from TCRdb's copy, which holds only in-frame ones; the method was immunoSEQ multiplex PCR. This sample has 100,000 or so clones, with 88% found just once. The material sequenced was peripheral blood, taken on day 0 of AZD1222 vaccination. These receptors originate from an adult in good health. The CDR3 runs from the conserved cysteine through the conserved F or W. The D gene is left open where the match is weak. Size is omitted from some rows. Given values are once, few, many or a class for expanded clones.

length	J	V	size	D	CDR3	DNA
15	TRBJ2-1	TRBV7-3	NA	NA	CASGPAGPLYNEQFF	TGTGCCAGCGGCCCCGCAGGGCCCCTATACAATGAGCAGTTCTTC
16	TRBJ2-1	TRBV9	NA	TRBD1	CASSPGTGASGEEQFF	TGTGCCAGCAGCCCAGGGACAGGGGCCTCCGGGGAGGAGCAGTTCTTC
15	TRBJ2-6	TRBV7-2	NA	NA	CASSLMGSGANVLTF	TGTGCCAGCAGCTTAATGGGATCTGGGGCCAACGTCCTGACTTTC
15	TRBJ1-5	TRBV27	few	NA	CASSLQGLGNQPQHF	TGTGCCAGCAGTTTGCAGGGACTAGGCAATCAGCCCCAGCATTTT
18	TRBJ2-1	TRBV10-3	NA	TRBD2	CAISAPPSGSQGYNEQFF	TGTGCCATCAGTGCCCCCCCCAGCGGGAGCCAAGGCTACAATGAGCAGTTCTTC
13	TRBJ2-4	TRBV18	NA	TRBD2	CASSATSGNIQYF	TGTGCCAGCTCAGCCACTAGCGGAAACATTCAGTACTTC
15	TRBJ2-1	TRBV27	NA	NA	CASSFTGTHFGEQFF	TGTGCCAGCAGTTTCACCGGGACCCACTTCGGTGAGCAGTTCTTC
16	TRBJ2-5	TRBV5-1	NA	TRBD2	CASSTGLAGNQETQYF	TGCGCCAGCAGCACCGGACTAGCGGGGAACCAAGAGACCCAGTACTTC
14	TRBJ1-2	TRBV5-5	once	TRBD1	CASSLGGTGDGYTF	TGTGCCAGCAGCTTGGGTGGGACAGGGGATGGCTACACCTTC
13	TRBJ2-1	TRBV2	NA	NA	CASGVWVYNEQFF	TGTGCCAGCGGTGTTTGGGTTTACAATGAGCAGTTCTTC
16	TRBJ2-5	TRBV4-3	NA	NA	CASSQDYGLTEETQYF	TGCGCCAGCAGCCAAGATTATGGGTTAACGGAAGAGACCCAGTACTTC